Listed here are 14 T cell receptor beta chains from one sample, sequenced in a study of metastatic and nonmetastatic thyroid tumors. Every patient underwent thyroid surgery untreated. TCRdb re-analyzed the PCR reads through MiXCR. The sample consists of 30,000 to 40,000 clones, 35% to 40% of them appearing once. Sequenced sample: tumor tissue. All receptors derive from a female donor with papillary thyroid cancer or a benign thyroid nodule (not recorded which). Some clones in this sample may be carry-over from other donors' samples.

The chain carries TRBV30 and TRBJ2-5; D unclear. The germline V gene encodes CDR1 GTSNPN and CDR2 SVGIG (reference sequence). The V end was cut by 0 bases, the J end by 5 bases, with 10 bases between. This CDR3 comprises 13 residues. CDR3 nucleotide sequence: TGTGCCTGGAGTGTAGGCCTAGAGGAGACCCAGTACTTC. Its translation is CAWSVGLEETQYF.

This clone turned up a few times. The chain recombines TRBV10-3 with TRBJ2-7, with D possibly being TRBD1 (5 bases). The germline CDR1 and CDR2 sequences are ENHRY and SYGVKD. The CDR3 is 13 amino acids. V shed 0 bases and J shed 2 bases, with 5 bases lying between them. The CDR3 DNA is TGTGCCATCAGTGAGTCACAGGCCTACGAGCAGTACTTC. The encoded protein is CAISESQAYEQYF.

The chain couples TRBV4-3 to TRBJ1-6; 7 bases align to TRBD1. J gave up 5 bases and V 5 bases, and 6 bases lay outside the gene matches. Per the germline V gene, CDR1 is LGHNA and CDR2 is YSLEER. This CDR3 is built from 15 residues. The CDR3 nucleotides are TGCGCCAGCAGCTTGGACAGGAGAGATAATTCACCCCTCCACTTT. Translation: CASSLDRRDNSPLHF.

CDR3 protein: CAWATGHQPQHF. CDR3 sequence (DNA): TGTGCCTGGGCGACAGGGCATCAGCCCCAGCATTTT. The rearrangement uses TRBV30 and TRBJ1-5, with TRBD1 identical over 7 bases. The CDR3 consists of 12 residues. V gave up 5 bases and J gave up 5 bases; unmatched junction bases: 3. Germline CDR1 and CDR2: GTSNPN and SVGIG (reference sequence).

This chain joins TRBV30 and TRBJ1-5; D gene unclear. This CDR3 region has 12 residues. Germline CDR1 reads GTSNPN; CDR2 reads SVGIG (reference sequence). The V end was cut by 5 bases, the J end by 6 bases, with 11 bases between. DNA for the CDR3: TGTGCCTGGGGCCCCGGCGGTCAGCCCCAGCATTTT. Translating it yields CAWGPGGQPQHF.

The sample holds a few counts of this clone. The CDR3 region is CATSDRGGVDTQYF. CDR3 nucleotide sequence: TGTGCCACCAGTGATCGCGGGGGGGTTGATACGCAGTATTTT. The chain joins TRBV24-1 to TRBJ2-3, with 9 bases aligning to TRBD2. Germline CDR1 is KGHDR and CDR2 is SFDVKD. The V segment lost 3 bases and the J segment 6 bases; nucleotides outside the gene matches: 3. This CDR3 has 14 residues.

This clone has a count of ten or more. The chain combines TRBV19 with TRBJ1-1, with D perhaps matching TRBD1 (5 bases). CDR3 length: 15 residues. The germline V gene encodes CDR1 LNHDA and CDR2 SQIVND (reference sequence). V lost 4 bases to trimming and J lost 0 bases, with 12 bases between them. Written as DNA, the CDR3 is TGTGCCAGTAGTAACCACCAGGGAATGAACACTGAAGCTTTCTTT. Amino acid sequence: CASSNHQGMNTEAFF. Full variable domain (missing parts from reference TRBV19 and TRBJ1-1): DGGITQSPKYLFRKEGQNVTLSCEQNLNHDAMYWYRQDPGQGLRLIYYSQIVNDFQKGDIAEGYSVSREKKESFPLTVTSAQKNPTAFYLCASSNHQGMNTEAFFGQGTRLTVV.

This clone was detected only a few times. This chain uses TRBV12-5 with TRBJ2-7; D not certain. Deletions cut 0 bases from V and 4 bases from J, with 4 bases between. Germline CDR1 is LGHNT and CDR2 is FRNRAP. The CDR3 contains 12 residues. The CDR3: CASGLVRYEQYF. The CDR3 DNA reads as TGTGCTAGTGGTTTGGTAAGGTACGAGCAGTACTTC.

This clone appeared once. The V call is TRBV9, the J call TRBJ1-3; D is uncertain. The germline gives CDR1 SGDLS, CDR2 YYNGEE. V lost 5 bases to trimming and J lost 0 bases, with 12 bases between them. The CDR3 runs to 15 residues. The CDR3 DNA is TGTGCCAGCAGACACGAGGGCCGCTCTGGAAACACCATATATTTT. Encoded protein: CASRHEGRSGNTIYF.

The table lists this clone with a few counts. The chain recombines TRBV12-3 or TRBV12-4 with TRBJ1-6; D perhaps matches TRBD1 (5 bases). V was trimmed by 4 bases and J by 8 bases, leaving 9 bases between them. The CDR3 runs to 13 residues. The CDR3 loop reads CASSSGKYSPLHF. For the CDR3, the DNA is TGTGCCAGCAGTTCAGGGAAATATTCACCCCTCCACTTT.

The rearrangement joins TRBV30 to TRBJ1-2, with a possible D match to TRBD1 (6 bases). This CDR3 is 12 amino acids long. Between the trimmed V and J ends, which lost 2 bases and 6 bases, there was a span of 10 bases. The germline V gene encodes CDR1 GTSNPN and CDR2 SVGIG (reference sequence). The CDR3 is CAWSWGQDGYTF. CDR3 DNA sequence: TGTGCCTGGAGTTGGGGGCAGGATGGCTACACCTTC.

The chain recombines TRBV5-4 with TRBJ1-6; D is ambiguous. V lost 5 bases and J lost 4, with 13 bases in between. The germline CDR1 and CDR2 sequences are SGHNT and YYREEE (reference sequence). This CDR3 contains 15 residues. CDR3 nucleotides: TGTGCCAGCAGTTCCACGACGGAATATAATTCACCCCTCCACTTT. It encodes CASSSTTEYNSPLHF.

The chain combines TRBV5-1 with TRBJ2-7; maybe TRBD1 (6 bases). The ends were cut back, 0 bases at V and 4 bases at J, with 23 bases in the middle. Germline-derived CDR1 and CDR2 are SGHRS and YFSETQ. The CDR3 sequence is 18 residues long. The CDR3 loop is CASSLVLRTGQSVYEQYF. The CDR3 DNA reads TGCGCCAGCAGCTTGGTGTTAAGAACAGGGCAGTCGGTGTACGAGCAGTACTTC.

The J gene is TRBJ1-4, the V gene TRBV6-1; D gene unclear. Germline lookup yields CDR1 MNHNS and CDR2 SASEGT. V shed 4 bases and J shed 15 bases, with 18 bases lying between them. This CDR3 comprises 13 residues. The CDR3 loop reads CASSAVSTRRLFF. DNA of the CDR3: TGTGCCAGCAGTGCGGTTTCGACGCGACGTTTGTTTTTT.